In its sample, the clone carrying this T cell receptor beta chain was seen a few times. Its cognate antigen is unknown. Broader study findings: Tumor Tregs overlapped most with tumor, then blood, naive CD4+ cells.

V shed 8 bases and J shed 4 bases, with 11 bases lying between them. The germline V gene encodes CDR1 DFQATT and CDR2 SNEGSKA (reference sequence). This CDR3 region has 11 residues. Semi-nested PCR with Nested Universal Primer A followed constant-region reverse priming of full-length variable regions. TCRdb used MiXCR to reprocess the 5' RACE reads, holding one entry per CDR3 protein. The table includes just over 60,000 distinct CDR3 sequences, almost 30% detected once. Sequencing was done on a sample of tumor-infiltrating naive CD4+ T cells sorted from the breast tumor. Subset specified: naive CD4+ T cells, CD4+CD45RA+CD25-. The chain uses TRBV20-1 and TRBJ1-1; D might be TRBD1 (6 bases). This TCR was recovered from a female donor with breast cancer. DNA of the CDR3: TGCAGTCGTCAGGGGAGCACTGAAGCTTTCTTT. This encodes CSRQGSTEAFF.